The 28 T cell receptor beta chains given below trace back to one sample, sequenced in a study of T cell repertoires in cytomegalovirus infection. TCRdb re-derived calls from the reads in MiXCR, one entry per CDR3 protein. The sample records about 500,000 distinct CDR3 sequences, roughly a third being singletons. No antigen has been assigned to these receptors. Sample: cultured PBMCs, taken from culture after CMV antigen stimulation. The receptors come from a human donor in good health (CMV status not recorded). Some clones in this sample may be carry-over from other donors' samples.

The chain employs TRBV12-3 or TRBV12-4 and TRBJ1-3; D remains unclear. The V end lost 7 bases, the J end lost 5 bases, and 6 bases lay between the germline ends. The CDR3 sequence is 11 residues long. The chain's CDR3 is CASTLRNTIYF. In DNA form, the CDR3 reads TGTGCCAGCACCCTAAGAAACACCATATATTTT.

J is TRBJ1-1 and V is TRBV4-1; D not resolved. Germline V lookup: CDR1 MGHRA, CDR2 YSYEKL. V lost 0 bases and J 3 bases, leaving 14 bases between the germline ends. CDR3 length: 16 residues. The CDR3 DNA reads TGCGCCAGCAGCCAAGAACCTTCTACTCTGGACACTGAAGCTTTCTTT. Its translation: CASSQEPSTLDTEAFF.

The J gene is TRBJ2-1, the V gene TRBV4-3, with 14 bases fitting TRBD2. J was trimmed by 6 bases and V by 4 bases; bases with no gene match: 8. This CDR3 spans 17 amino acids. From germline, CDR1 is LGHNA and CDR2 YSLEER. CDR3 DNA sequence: TGCGCCAGCAGCCTGGGGACTAGCGGGAGTGTTTTCAATGAGCAGTTCTTC. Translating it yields CASSLGTSGSVFNEQFF.

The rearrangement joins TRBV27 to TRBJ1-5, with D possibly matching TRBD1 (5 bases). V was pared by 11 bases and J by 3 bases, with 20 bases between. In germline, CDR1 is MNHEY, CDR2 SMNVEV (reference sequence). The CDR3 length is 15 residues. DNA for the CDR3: TGTGCCCCCGATCGATTAACAGGACCCAATCAGCCCCAGCATTTT. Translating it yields CAPDRLTGPNQPQHF.

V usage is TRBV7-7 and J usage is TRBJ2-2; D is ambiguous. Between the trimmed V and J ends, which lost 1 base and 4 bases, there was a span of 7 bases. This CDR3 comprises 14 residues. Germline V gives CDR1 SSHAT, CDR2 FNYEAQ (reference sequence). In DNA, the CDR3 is TGTGCCAGCAGCTTAGATCAAGTCACCGGGGAGCTGTTTTTT. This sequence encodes CASSLDQVTGELFF. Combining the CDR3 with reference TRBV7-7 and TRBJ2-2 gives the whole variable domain GAGVSQSPRYKVTKRGQDVTLRCDPISSHATLYWYQQALGQGPEFLTYFNYEAQPDKSGLPSDRFSAERPEGSISTLTIQRTEQRDSAMYRCASSLDQVTGELFFGEGSRLTVL.

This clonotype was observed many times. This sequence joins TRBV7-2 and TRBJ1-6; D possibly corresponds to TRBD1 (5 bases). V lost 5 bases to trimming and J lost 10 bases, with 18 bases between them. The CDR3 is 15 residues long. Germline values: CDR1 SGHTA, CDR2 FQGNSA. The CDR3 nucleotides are TGTGCCAGCAGCCATTTCGTCGGGGGTAAATCACCCCTCCACTTT. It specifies CASSHFVGGKSPLHF. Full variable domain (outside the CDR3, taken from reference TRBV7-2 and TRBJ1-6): GAGVSQSPSNKVTEKGKDVELRCDPISGHTALYWYRQSLGQGLEFLIYFQGNSAPDKSGLPSDRFSAERTGGSVSTLTIQRTQQEDSAVYLCASSHFVGGKSPLHFGNGTRLTVT.

CDR3 sequence: CASSTGDLVSADTQYF. The DNA for the CDR3 is TGTGCCAGCAGCACGGGGGACCTCGTGAGCGCAGATACGCAGTATTTT. V gene TRBV7-2 combines with J gene TRBJ2-3, with a weak D call TRBD2 (6 bases). The germline V and J ends were trimmed by 5 bases and 4 bases, with 19 bases remaining between them. There are 16 residues in the CDR3. Germline CDR1 and CDR2: SGHTA and FQGNSA.

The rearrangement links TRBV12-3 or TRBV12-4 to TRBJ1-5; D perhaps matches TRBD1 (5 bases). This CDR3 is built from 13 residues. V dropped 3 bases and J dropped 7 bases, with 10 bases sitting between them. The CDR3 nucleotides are TGTGCCAGCAGTTTGGGGGGTAGACAGCCCCAGCATTTT. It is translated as CASSLGGRQPQHF.

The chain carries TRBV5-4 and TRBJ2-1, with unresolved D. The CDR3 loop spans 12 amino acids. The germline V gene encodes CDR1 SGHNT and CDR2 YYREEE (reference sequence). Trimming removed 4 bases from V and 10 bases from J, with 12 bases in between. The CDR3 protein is CASSLPLREQFF. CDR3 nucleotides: TGTGCCAGCAGCCTCCCGCTAAGGGAGCAGTTCTTC.

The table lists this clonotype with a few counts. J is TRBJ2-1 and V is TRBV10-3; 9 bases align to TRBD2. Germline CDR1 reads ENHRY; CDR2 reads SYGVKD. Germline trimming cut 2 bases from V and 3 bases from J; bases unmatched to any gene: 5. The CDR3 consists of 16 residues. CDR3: CAISEMAGGDYNEQFF. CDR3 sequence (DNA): TGTGCCATCAGTGAGATGGCGGGAGGGGACTACAATGAGCAGTTCTTC.

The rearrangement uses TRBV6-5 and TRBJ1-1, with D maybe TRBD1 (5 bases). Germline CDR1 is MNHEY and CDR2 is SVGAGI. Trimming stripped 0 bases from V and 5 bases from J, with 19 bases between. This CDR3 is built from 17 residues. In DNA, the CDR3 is TGTGCCAGCAGTTACTCCGTGTCGAGGGGAAGGGGTACTGAAGCTTTCTTT. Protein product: CASSYSVSRGRGTEAFF.

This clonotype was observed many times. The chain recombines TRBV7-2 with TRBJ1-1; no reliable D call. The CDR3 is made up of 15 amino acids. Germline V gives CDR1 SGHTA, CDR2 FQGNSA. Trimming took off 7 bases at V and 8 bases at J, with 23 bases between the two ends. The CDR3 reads CASTPGGRGTLEAFF. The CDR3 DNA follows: TGTGCCAGCACCCCCGGCGGGAGAGGAACCCTCGAAGCTTTCTTT.

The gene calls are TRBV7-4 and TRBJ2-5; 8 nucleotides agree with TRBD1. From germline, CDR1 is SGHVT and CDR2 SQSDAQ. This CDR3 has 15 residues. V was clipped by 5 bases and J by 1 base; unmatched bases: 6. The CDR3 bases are TGTGCCAGCAGCCGACCGGGACAGGTCCAAGAGACCCAGTACTTC. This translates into CASSRPGQVQETQYF.

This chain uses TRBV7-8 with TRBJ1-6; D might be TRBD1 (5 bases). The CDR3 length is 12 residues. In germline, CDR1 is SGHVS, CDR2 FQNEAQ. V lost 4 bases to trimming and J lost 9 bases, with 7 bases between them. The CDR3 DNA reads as TGTGCCAGCAGCTCCACAGGTTCACCCCTCCACTTT. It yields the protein CASSSTGSPLHF.

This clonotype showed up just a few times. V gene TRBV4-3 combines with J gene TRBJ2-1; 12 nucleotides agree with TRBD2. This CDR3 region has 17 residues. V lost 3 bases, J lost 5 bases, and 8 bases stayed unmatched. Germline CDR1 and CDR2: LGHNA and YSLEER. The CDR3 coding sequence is TGCGCCAGCAGCCACCTACTAGCGGGAGGATCCCACAATGAGCAGTTCTTC. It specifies CASSHLLAGGSHNEQFF.

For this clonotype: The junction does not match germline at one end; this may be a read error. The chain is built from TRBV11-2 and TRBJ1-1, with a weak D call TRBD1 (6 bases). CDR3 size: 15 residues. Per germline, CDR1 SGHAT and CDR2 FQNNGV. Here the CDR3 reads CASSLRQVANNEAFF. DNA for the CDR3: TGTGCCAGCAGCTTACGACAGGTTGCTAACAATGAAGCTTTCTTT.

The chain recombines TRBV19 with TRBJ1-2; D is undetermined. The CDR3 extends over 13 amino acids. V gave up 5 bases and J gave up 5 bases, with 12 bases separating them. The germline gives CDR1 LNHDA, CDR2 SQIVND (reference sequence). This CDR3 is CASSPSEGYGYTF. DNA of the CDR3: TGTGCCAGTAGTCCGTCCGAGGGTTATGGCTACACCTTC.

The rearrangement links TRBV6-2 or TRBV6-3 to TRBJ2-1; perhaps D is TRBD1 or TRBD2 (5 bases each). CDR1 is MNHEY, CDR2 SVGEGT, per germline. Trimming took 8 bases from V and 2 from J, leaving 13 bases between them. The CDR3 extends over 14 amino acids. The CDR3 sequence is CASARGSAYNEQFF. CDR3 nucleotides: TGTGCCAGCGCCCGGGGCAGTGCCTACAATGAGCAGTTCTTC.

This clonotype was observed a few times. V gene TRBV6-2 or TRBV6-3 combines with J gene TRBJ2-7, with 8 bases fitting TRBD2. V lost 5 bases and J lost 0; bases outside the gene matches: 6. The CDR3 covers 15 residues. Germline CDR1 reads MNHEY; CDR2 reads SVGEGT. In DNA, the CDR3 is TGTGCCAGCAGTCCCCCGGGAGGGAGCTCCTACGAGCAGTACTTC. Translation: CASSPPGGSSYEQYF.

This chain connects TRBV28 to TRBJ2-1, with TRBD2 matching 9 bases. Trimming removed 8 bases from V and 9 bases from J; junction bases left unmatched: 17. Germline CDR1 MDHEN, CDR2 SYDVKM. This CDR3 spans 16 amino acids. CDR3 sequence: CASPPPRASGIGEQFF. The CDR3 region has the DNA TGTGCCAGCCCACCCCCGCGGGCTAGCGGGATTGGTGAGCAGTTCTTC. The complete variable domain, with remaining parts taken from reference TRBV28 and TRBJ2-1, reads DVKVTQSSRYLVKRTGEKVFLECVQDMDHENMFWYRQDPGLGLRLIYFSYDVKMKEKGDIPEGYSVSREKKERFSLILESASTNQTSMYLCASPPPRASGIGEQFFGPGTRLTVL.

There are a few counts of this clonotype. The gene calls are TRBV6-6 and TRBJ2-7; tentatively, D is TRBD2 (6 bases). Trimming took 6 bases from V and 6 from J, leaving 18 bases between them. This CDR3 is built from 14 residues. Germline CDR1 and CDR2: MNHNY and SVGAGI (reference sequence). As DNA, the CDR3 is TGTGCCAGCAGCCTATCGGGCGGGACGGGCGAGCAGTACGTC. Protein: CASSLSGGTGEQYV.

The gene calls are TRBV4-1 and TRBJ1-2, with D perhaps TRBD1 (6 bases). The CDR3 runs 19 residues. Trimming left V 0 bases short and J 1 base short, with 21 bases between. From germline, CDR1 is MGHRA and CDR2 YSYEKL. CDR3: CASSQDGTHRQEFNYGYTF. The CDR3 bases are TGCGCCAGCAGCCAAGATGGTACCCATCGACAGGAGTTTAACTATGGCTACACCTTC.

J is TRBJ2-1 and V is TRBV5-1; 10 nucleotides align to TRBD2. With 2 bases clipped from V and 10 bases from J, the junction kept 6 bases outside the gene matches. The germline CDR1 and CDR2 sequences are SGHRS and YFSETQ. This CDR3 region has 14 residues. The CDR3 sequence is CASSFSGRVEEQFF. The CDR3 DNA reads TGCGCCAGCAGCTTCAGCGGGAGGGTCGAGGAGCAGTTCTTC.

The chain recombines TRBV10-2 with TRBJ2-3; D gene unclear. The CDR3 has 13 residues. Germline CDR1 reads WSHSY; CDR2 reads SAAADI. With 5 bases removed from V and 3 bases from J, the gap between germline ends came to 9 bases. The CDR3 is CASSSSRTDTQYF. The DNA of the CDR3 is TGCGCCAGCAGTAGTTCTCGAACAGATACGCAGTATTTT.

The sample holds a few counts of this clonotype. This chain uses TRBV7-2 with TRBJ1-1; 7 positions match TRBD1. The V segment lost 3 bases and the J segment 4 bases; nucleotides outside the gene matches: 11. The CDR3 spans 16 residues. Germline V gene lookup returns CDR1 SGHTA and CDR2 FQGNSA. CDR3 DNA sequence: TGTGCCAGCAGCTTCGTTATTACAGGGGCTGGCACTGAAGCTTTCTTT. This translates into CASSFVITGAGTEAFF.

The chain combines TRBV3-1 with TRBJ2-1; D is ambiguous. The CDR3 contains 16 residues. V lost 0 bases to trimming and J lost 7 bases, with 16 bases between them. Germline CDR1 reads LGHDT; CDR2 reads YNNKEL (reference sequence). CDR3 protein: CASSQEGRGCGNEQFF. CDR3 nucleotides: TGTGCCAGCAGCCAAGAAGGGCGTGGGTGTGGGAATGAGCAGTTCTTC.

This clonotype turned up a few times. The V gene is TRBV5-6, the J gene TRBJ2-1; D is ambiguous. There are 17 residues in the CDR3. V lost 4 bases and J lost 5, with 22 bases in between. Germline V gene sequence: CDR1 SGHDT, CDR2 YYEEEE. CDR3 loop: CASSDPPWQLGHNEQFF. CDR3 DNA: TGTGCCAGCAGCGACCCTCCTTGGCAGCTGGGCCACAATGAGCAGTTCTTC. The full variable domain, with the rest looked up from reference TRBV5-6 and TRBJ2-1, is DAGVTQSPTHLIKTRGQQVTLRCSPKSGHDTVSWYQQALGQGPQFIFQYYEEEERQRGNFPDRFSGHQFPNYSSELNVNALLLGDSALYLCASSDPPWQLGHNEQFFGPGTRLTVL.

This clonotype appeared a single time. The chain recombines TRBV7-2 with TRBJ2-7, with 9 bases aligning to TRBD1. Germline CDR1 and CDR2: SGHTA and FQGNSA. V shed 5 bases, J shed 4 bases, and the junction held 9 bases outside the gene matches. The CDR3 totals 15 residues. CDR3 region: CASSPLPDRGYEQYF. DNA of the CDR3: TGTGCCAGCAGCCCTCTACCGGACAGGGGATACGAGCAGTACTTC.